Presented here are 27 T cell receptor beta chains from one specimen sequenced in a study of response to subunit inactivated influenza vaccine. MiXCR was run by TCRdb on the RT-PCR reads, yielding one entry per CDR3 protein. Of some 570,000 distinct CDR3 sequences detected, around 11% appear once; the ten largest clones hold approximately 10%. This same sample was also taken into another study, of T cells expressing NK-cell markers. That report notes: Template switching by 5'RACE with UMIs generated the TCR beta cDNA.

Sequencing was performed on PBMCs from blood, taken on the day of vaccination. These receptor sequences come from a man between 50 and 59 years old who received an inactivated influenza vaccine.

V and J are TRBV7-9 and TRBJ1-5; perhaps TRBD1 as D (6 bases). The V gene lost 3 bases and the J gene lost 4 bases, with 13 bases spanning the gap. The length of the CDR3 is 15 residues. Per germline, CDR1 SEHNR and CDR2 FQNEAQ (reference sequence). CDR3 loop: CASSLGRGANQPQHF. For the CDR3, the DNA is TGTGCCAGCAGCTTGGGCAGGGGCGCAAATCAGCCCCAGCATTTT.

This clonotype was observed a handful of times. The chain joins TRBV6-2 or TRBV6-3 to TRBJ2-3, with D unclear. Germline CDR1 is MNHEY and CDR2 is SVGEGT. This CDR3 spans 12 amino acids. The germline V and J ends were trimmed by 5 bases and 3 bases, with 6 bases remaining between them. In nucleotides, the CDR3 is TGTGCCAGCAGTAAACGGACAGATACGCAGTATTTT. It encodes CASSKRTDTQYF.

This clonotype was found many times. The chain combines TRBV20-1 with TRBJ2-7, with 10 positions matching TRBD2. Germline assignment: CDR1 DFQATT and CDR2 SNEGSKA (reference sequence). The CDR3 contains 15 residues. J lost 4 bases, V lost 4 bases, and 10 bases had no gene match. CDR3 nucleotide sequence: TGCAGTGCTATATTTCCGGGACTAGCGATTTACGAGCAGTACTTC. It specifies CSAIFPGLAIYEQYF.

V usage is TRBV29-1 and J usage is TRBJ2-5; TRBD1 matches 8 bases. Matching the DNA end better, TRBJ2-1 makes the J call doubtful. Germline V gene lookup returns CDR1 SQVTM and CDR2 ANQGSEA. The CDR3 is 13 residues long. DNA for the CDR3: TGCAGCGTGCTCCAGGGGGCGGGTGAGACCCAGTTCTTC. Amino acids: CSVLQGAGETQFF.

This clonotype has just a few counts. The rearrangement links TRBV11-2 to TRBJ2-7; 8 positions agree with TRBD2. The junction had 10 bases not matched to a gene; V was cut back by 6 bases and J by 3 bases. The V gene's germline CDR1 is SGHAT and CDR2 FQNNGV. This CDR3 has 15 residues. As DNA, the CDR3 is TGTGCCAGCAGGACGCTAGCGGGTACCTACTACGAGCAGTACTTC. This encodes CASRTLAGTYYEQYF.

V is TRBV9 and J is TRBJ2-7; D uncertain. This CDR3 region has 17 residues. V gave up 0 bases and J gave up 2 bases, with 18 bases separating them. The germline V gene encodes CDR1 SGDLS and CDR2 YYNGEE. The CDR3 DNA follows: TGTGCCAGCAGCGTAGTTTACGGCCGGACGTCAGCCTACGAGCAGTACTTC. It specifies CASSVVYGRTSAYEQYF.

This clonotype was picked up a small number of times. This chain uses TRBV20-1 with TRBJ2-7, with a possible D match to TRBD2 (7 bases). CDR1 is DFQATT and CDR2 is SNEGSKA in the germline V gene (reference sequence). Trimming shortened V by 6 bases and J by 0 bases, and 15 bases separated the two germline ends. This CDR3 comprises 14 residues. CDR3 in amino acids: CSASERGHSYEQYF. The CDR3, as DNA: TGCAGTGCCTCGGAGCGGGGACACTCCTACGAGCAGTACTTC.

This clonotype was detected a few times. The CDR3 reads CASSQEYAASSYEQYF. The DNA of the CDR3 is TGCGCCAGCAGCCAAGAGTATGCAGCGTCCTCCTACGAGCAGTACTTC. The rearrangement links TRBV4-3 to TRBJ2-7, with D unclear. The CDR3 covers 16 residues. CDR1 is LGHNA, CDR2 YSLEER, per germline. V lost 0 bases to trimming and J lost 0 bases, with 12 bases between them.

There are a few counts of this clonotype. The J gene is TRBJ1-4, the V gene TRBV20-1; 9 bases agree with TRBD1. The germline gives CDR1 DFQATT, CDR2 SNEGSKA (reference sequence). The CDR3 is 15 amino acids. For the CDR3, the DNA is TGCAGCGTCCGGGACAGGGTCGTCGGGGATGAAAAACTGTTTTTT. Its translation: CSVRDRVVGDEKLFF.

The chain links TRBV15 to TRBJ2-3; 7 nucleotides line up with TRBD2. The CDR3 extends over 16 amino acids. Germline values: CDR1 LNHNV, CDR2 YYDKDF (reference sequence). V shed 1 base and J 1 base; nucleotides not matched to a gene: 5. The CDR3 here is CATSRATGGRTDTQYF. The CDR3 DNA is TGTGCCACCAGCAGAGCGACGGGAGGCCGCACAGATACGCAGTATTTT. Full variable domain (remainder filled in from reference TRBV15 and TRBJ2-3): DAMVIQNPRYQVTQFGKPVTLSCSQTLNHNVMYWYQQKSSQAPKLLFHYYDKDFNNEADTPDNFQSRRPNTSFCFLDIRSPGLGDTAMYLCATSRATGGRTDTQYFGPGTRLTVL.

This clonotype came up once. The chain couples TRBV4-3 to TRBJ2-1; 10 bases line up with TRBD2. CDR1 is LGHNA, CDR2 YSLEER, per germline. This CDR3 spans 16 amino acids. J was trimmed by 6 bases and V by 2 bases; bases with no gene match: 7. CDR3 sequence: CASSQNSGRWANEQFF. DNA of the CDR3: TGCGCCAGCAGCCAAAATAGCGGGAGGTGGGCCAATGAGCAGTTCTTC.

The chain carries TRBV27 and TRBJ2-3; D is perhaps TRBD1 or TRBD2 (5 bases each). Germline CDR1 MNHEY, CDR2 SMNVEV (reference sequence). Trimming stripped 4 bases from V and 4 bases from J, with 9 bases between. The CDR3 has 13 amino acids. The CDR3 spells CASSWGLADTQYF. The CDR3 DNA reads as TGTGCCAGCAGTTGGGGGTTAGCAGATACGCAGTATTTT.

The chain uses TRBV29-1 and TRBJ1-1; D remains ambiguous. V was shortened by 4 bases and J by 0 bases, with 9 bases between the two germline ends. The CDR3 covers 13 residues. Germline assignment: CDR1 SQVTM and CDR2 ANQGSEA. In DNA, the CDR3 is TGCAGCGTTGCCCGCTTAATGAACACTGAAGCTTTCTTT. Amino acid sequence: CSVARLMNTEAFF.

This chain links TRBV10-3 with TRBJ1-1; D unresolved. This CDR3 region has 14 residues. Deletions cut 0 bases from V and 2 bases from J, with 7 bases between. Germline V lookup: CDR1 ENHRY, CDR2 SYGVKD. The CDR3: CAISESGPNTEAFF. The CDR3 DNA sequence: TGTGCCATCAGTGAGTCTGGACCTAACACTGAAGCTTTCTTT.

The genes are TRBV20-1 and TRBJ2-7, with 7 bases identical to TRBD1. V lost 4 bases and J lost 0; bases outside the gene matches: 9. Germline values: CDR1 DFQATT, CDR2 SNEGSKA (reference sequence). CDR3 size: 15 residues. CDR3 region: CSATLGDSFSYEQYF. Written as DNA, the CDR3 is TGCAGTGCTACTTTGGGGGACAGCTTCTCCTACGAGCAGTACTTC.

The V call is TRBV7-9, the J call TRBJ2-3, with 9 bases that match TRBD1. The CDR3 totals 15 residues. Germline lookup yields CDR1 SEHNR and CDR2 FQNEAQ (reference sequence). Unmatched junction bases numbered 7, after V lost 5 bases and J lost 4 bases. In nucleotides, the CDR3 is TGTGCCAGCAGCCTACGACAGGGGGAACCAGATACGCAGTATTTT. Its translation: CASSLRQGEPDTQYF. Complete variable domain (other parts from reference TRBV7-9 and TRBJ2-3): DTGVSQNPRHKITKRGQNVTFRCDPISEHNRLYWYRQTLGQGPEFLTYFQNEAQLEKSRLLSDRFSAERPKGSFSTLEIQRTEQGDSAMYLCASSLRQGEPDTQYFGPGTRLTVL.

This clonotype was seen repeatedly, ten times or more. The gene calls are TRBV7-2 and TRBJ2-2; 7 bases are shared with TRBD2. The CDR3 consists of 15 residues. Looked up from germline, CDR1 is SGHTA and CDR2 is FQGNSA. J lost 7 bases, V lost 6 bases, and 11 bases had no gene match. CDR3 DNA sequence: TGTGCCAGCAGATACTCTAGCGGTGGCGGCGGGGAGCTGTTTTTT. Translation gives CASRYSSGGGGELFF.

The rearrangement links TRBV29-1 to TRBJ2-5; 7 bases are a match to TRBD1. Trimming cost V 6 bases and J 3 bases; bases outside gene matches: 7. The CDR3 has 13 amino acids. The germline CDR1 and CDR2 sequences are SQVTM and ANQGSEA. In nucleotides, the CDR3 is TGCAGCGTAGCCGGGACAGTTAAAGAGACCCAGTACTTC. Protein product: CSVAGTVKETQYF.

This clonotype occurred a few times. The chain links TRBV5-1 to TRBJ1-3; TRBD1 might be the D (5 bases). Per the germline V gene, CDR1 is SGHRS and CDR2 is YFSETQ. V lost 0 bases, J lost 4 bases, and 8 bases lay in between. This CDR3 has 14 residues. The CDR3, as DNA: TGCGCCAGCAGCTTGGAGGGGACGGGAAACACCATATATTTT. This codes for CASSLEGTGNTIYF.

In this sample, this clonotype turned up a few times. V is TRBV25-1 and J is TRBJ1-6; 7 bases line up with TRBD1. The CDR3 is 13 residues long. V shed 3 bases and J 10 bases; nucleotides not matched to a gene: 3. Germline-derived CDR1 and CDR2 are MGHDK and SYGVNS. CDR3 DNA: TGTGCCAGCAGTGATCGACAGGGCTCACCCCTCCACTTT. Its translation: CASSDRQGSPLHF. Using reference TRBV25-1 and TRBJ1-6 for the parts outside the CDR3, the full variable domain is EADIYQTPRYLVIGTGKKITLECSQTMGHDKMYWYQQDPGMELHLIHYSYGVNSTEKGDLSSESTVSRIRTEHFPLTLESARPSHTSQYLCASSDRQGSPLHFGNGTRLTVT.

The chain is built from TRBV20-1 and TRBJ1-5; D perhaps matches TRBD1 (6 bases). Trimming cost V 6 bases and J 2 bases, with 17 bases left between them. The germline gives CDR1 DFQATT, CDR2 SNEGSKA (reference sequence). The CDR3 runs to 15 residues. CDR3 sequence reads: CSARTTNRGNQPQHF. CDR3 sequence (DNA): TGCAGTGCCCGGACAACCAACAGGGGCAATCAGCCCCAGCATTTT.

V is TRBV7-2 and J is TRBJ1-1; D is undetermined. Trimming removed 6 bases from V and 7 bases from J, with 15 bases in between. The V gene's germline CDR1 is SGHTA and CDR2 FQGNSA. The CDR3 sequence is 13 residues long. In nucleotides, the CDR3 is TGTGCCAGCAGAGCCCCCCCCTCCGGTGAAGCTTTCTTT. Residues: CASRAPPSGEAFF.

At least ten counts were recorded for this clonotype. The genes are TRBV5-5 and TRBJ1-4, with 7 bases fitting TRBD1. CDR1 is SGHKS, CDR2 YYEKEE, per germline (reference sequence). This CDR3 is 15 amino acids long. V dropped 1 base and J dropped 4; count of bases not matched to a gene: 4. CDR3: CASSLKGAFNEKLFF. CDR3 nucleotide sequence: TGTGCCAGCAGCTTGAAGGGGGCCTTTAATGAAAAACTGTTTTTT.

The V and J genes are TRBV6-5 and TRBJ2-3, with D perhaps matching TRBD1 (5 bases). CDR1 and CDR2 from the germline V gene are MNHEY and SVGAGI. The CDR3 totals 15 residues. The V gene lost 1 base and the J gene lost 0 bases, with 8 bases spanning the gap. Here the CDR3 DNA reads TGTGCCAGCAGTTACTGGGGCAGGAGCACAGATACGCAGTATTTT. It is translated as CASSYWGRSTDTQYF.

The chain employs TRBV7-2 and TRBJ2-7, with D unresolved. This CDR3 spans 15 amino acids. The V gene's germline CDR1 is SGHTA and CDR2 FQGNSA. The ends were cut back, 1 base at V and 4 bases at J, with 14 bases in the middle. The CDR3 DNA reads as TGTGCCAGCAGCTTAGGTGAAAATGGGCCATACGAGCAGTACTTC. Its protein product is CASSLGENGPYEQYF.

This clonotype came up a few times. V is TRBV20-1 and J is TRBJ1-2, with a tentative D call TRBD1 (5 bases). This CDR3 contains 15 residues. Trimming stripped 0 bases from V and 3 bases from J, with 14 bases between. Germline-derived CDR1 and CDR2 are DFQATT and SNEGSKA (reference sequence). CDR3 in DNA: TGCAGTGCTAGAGAGGGACCGACTTTTGACTATGGCTACACCTTC. Its translation is CSAREGPTFDYGYTF.

Many counts were recorded for this clonotype. This chain links TRBV4-3 with TRBJ1-5; D is unresolved. Trimming took 1 base from V and 5 from J, leaving 6 bases between them. This CDR3 contains 13 residues. CDR1 LGHNA and CDR2 YSLEER come from the germline V gene. CDR3 residues: CASSQGPYQPQHF. CDR3 nucleotides: TGCGCCAGCAGCCAAGGTCCGTATCAGCCCCAGCATTTT.